This TCR beta chain is from a study of T cell repertoires in cytomegalovirus infection. TCRdb itself ran the reads through MiXCR, one entry per CDR3 protein. Of 200,000 to 300,000 distinct CDR3 sequences listed, less than 9.5% are singletons. This CDR3 has 14 amino acids. V dropped 3 bases and J dropped 7; count of bases not matched to a gene: 8. Study-level findings and limits: The ex vivo response was dominated by HLA-C-restricted CMV-specific TCR beta clonotypes. Cumulative frequency (of public TCR beta family members) identified carriers of CMV plus the relevant HLA.

Note on this clonotype: Its cognate antigen is unknown.

Sequencing was performed on PBMCs. This chain joins TRBV12-3 or TRBV12-4 and TRBJ1-2; TRBD1 agrees at 7 bases. This sequence was found in a human donor in good health (CMV status not recorded). Some clones in this sample may be carry-over from other donors' samples. CDR3 protein: CASSFGQAESGYTF. CDR3 DNA: TGTGCCAGCAGTTTCGGACAGGCCGAGAGTGGCTACACCTTC.